This TCR beta chain was profiled in a study of neurological immune-mediated disorders. Study results and limitations: In multiple sclerosis patients, the repertoire cluster was unrelated to clinical or MRI findings. Private repertoires in all groups were suggested by the finding that expanded clones across subjects shared no CDR3 amino acid sequences.

Many counts were recorded for this clonotype. As yet, its antigen is unknown. The ends were cut back, 5 bases at V and 0 bases at J, with 11 bases in the middle. The CDR3 contains 15 residues. Stated time point: longitudinal time-point 2. Each CDR3 protein is one row after TCRdb ran MiXCR on the 5' RACE reads. The sample includes approximately 80,000 distinct CDR3 sequences, 5.8% of them seen just once. The specimen sequenced was PBMCs. This receptor was taken from a woman in her sixties with multiple sclerosis. The chain is built from TRBV12-3 or TRBV12-4 and TRBJ1-3; TRBD1 might be the D (6 bases). In nucleotides, the CDR3 is TGTGCCAGCAGTCTCGGGACACGCTCTGGAAACACCATATATTTT. Translating gives CASSLGTRSGNTIYF.